This T cell receptor beta chain was captured in a study of blood T cell repertoires in COVID-19 (dated by TCRdb to about 2020). At the level of the whole study: Samples from collaborators originated in the United States, Italy and Spain and spanned both the acute and convalescent phases of COVID-19. The material from the prospective study consisted of cDNA or gDNA derived from T cells, B-cell-depleted T cells, or PBMCs. Deeply sampled blood TCRbeta repertoires from subjects exposed to, actively infected with, or recovered from COVID-19 were included in the dataset. A freely available public database, intended as a resource for researchers studying the immune response to SARS-CoV-2, is where the repertoires were released. Samples were obtained from the ongoing ImmuneRACE study (first 160 participants) and from 1,254 subjects provided by 6 global collaborators. Nearly every sample came with metadata listing a de-identified subject ID, COVID-19 status, age in years and sex. Where available, HLA class I and class II types were obtained from metadata supplied by the sample provider rather than from assay-based typing.

Each collaborating institution followed its own protocols to collect whole blood in K2EDTA tubes. For TCRbeta analysis, collaborator samples were shipped as frozen whole blood, as isolated PBMCs, or as DNA extracted from either sample type. What the research found in general, with its limitations: How much clinical and demographic metadata was included differed by source and by participant, and the metadata was provided uncurated.

As to this clone: What this receptor recognizes is not known. No much larger clone is present one base from it, and per-base qualities are unavailable.

TCRbeta CDR3 regions were amplified from genomic DNA using the immunoSEQ Assay, a bias-controlled multiplex PCR. Per the original workflow: Within the assay, amplification of reference gene primers was used to estimate how many nucleated cells each sample contained. Sequence reads were collapsed and filtered to measure the absolute abundance of every unique TCRbeta CDR3 rearrangement. For each sample, productive Simpson clonality was calculated as the square root of Simpson's diversity index across productive rearrangements. This is the immuneACCESS table as TCRdb keeps it, with only in-frame sequences that have V and J called. A part of the clones is gone; compared with another copy, unresolved V genes explain less than half, and the rest is unexplained. The V and J calls and clone size come from that table; D and trimming were worked out from the DNA. In this sample the table shows 150,000 to 200,000 clones, 80% to 85% of which occur a single time. The ten largest account for roughly 9.5% of the sample.

The receptor comes from a woman older than 75 with active or convalescent COVID-19. The sample comprised peripheral blood.

Here is the DNA: TGTGCCAGCAGCTTACAGGTCGGGGGGAACACCGGGGAGCTGTTTTTT. It translates as CASSLQVGGNTGELFF. The rearranged segments are TRBV5-5 and TRBJ2-2; D gene: possibly TRBD2, on 6 matching bases. The CDR3 covers 16 residues, taking in both the cysteine and the phenylalanine. Of the read, only the CDR3 DNA is kept; its 48 bases are in frame from base 1. In the germline V gene (reference sequence), CDR1 corresponds to SGHKS and CDR2 to YYEKEE. V is cut by 2 bases and J by 1 base, and the space between the germline ends is 12 bases. Reference TRBV5-5 and TRBJ2-2 genes cover what lies past the CDR3, so the full variable domain is DAGVTQSPTHLIKTRGQQVTLRCSPISGHKSVSWYQQVLGQGPQFIFQYYEKEERGRGNFPDRFSARQFPNYSSELNVNALLLGDSALYLCASSLQVGGNTGELFFGEGSRLTVL.